This T cell receptor (beta chain) is from a study of identical twins. Template switching, a step in the protocol, added a universal primer site, and cDNA carried unique molecular identifiers. TCRdb reanalysed the 5' RACE reads using MiXCR and keeps one entry per CDR3 protein. In the table there are 400,000 to 550,000 distinct CDR3 sequences, roughly 24% of which are singletons. Healthy Caucasian individuals made up all the donors. The CDR3 covers 13 residues. Germline-derived CDR1 and CDR2 are ENHRY and SYGVKD. Trimming at V came to 6 bases and at J to 9 bases, leaving 5 bases not matched to a gene. These data were also filed under a second study, of T cells expressing NK-cell markers.

This rearrangement joins TRBV10-3 to TRBJ2-1; 10 bases agree with TRBD2. The sequencing input was CD4+ T cells sorted from blood. The TCR comes from a woman younger than 30 in good health. In DNA, the CDR3 is TGTGCCATCAGGGGACTAGCGCGGGGTGAGCAGTTCTTC. Its protein product is CAIRGLARGEQFF.